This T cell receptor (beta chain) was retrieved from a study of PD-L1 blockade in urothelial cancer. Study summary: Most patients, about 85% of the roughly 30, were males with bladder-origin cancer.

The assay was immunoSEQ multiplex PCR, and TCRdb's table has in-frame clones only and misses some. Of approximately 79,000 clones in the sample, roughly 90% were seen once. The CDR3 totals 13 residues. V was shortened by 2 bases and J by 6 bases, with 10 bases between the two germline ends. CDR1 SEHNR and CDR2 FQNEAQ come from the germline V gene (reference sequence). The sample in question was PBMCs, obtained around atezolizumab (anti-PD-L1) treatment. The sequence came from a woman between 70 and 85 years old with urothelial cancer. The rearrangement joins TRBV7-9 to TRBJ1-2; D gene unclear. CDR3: CASSLSGRDGYTF. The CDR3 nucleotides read TGTGCCAGCAGCTTATCGGGGAGGGATGGCTACACCTTC.